This TCR beta chain was documented in a study of cytomegalovirus exposure and HLA in healthy donors. Study findings and constraints: Approximately 160 TCR beta chains were listed as cytomegalovirus-associated.

Using immunoSEQ multiplex PCR, the repertoire was profiled, and TCRdb retains in-frame clones only, with some absent. Altogether approximately 120,000 clones are present, around nine tenths being singletons, with the ten largest covering about 2%. CDR1 LGHNA and CDR2 YSLEER come from the germline V gene. V was clipped by 0 bases and J by 1 base; unmatched bases: 7. The CDR3 totals 18 residues. A remark on this clone: What it binds is not known.

The receptor's source is a young woman in good health and CMV-seronegative. The specimen was PBMCs. This chain connects TRBV4-3 to TRBJ1-1; 11 positions agree with TRBD1. CDR3 bases: TGCGCCAGCAGCCAAGACTTCCGGGGGACAGGGGGGAACACTGAAGCTTTCTTT. This gives the protein CASSQDFRGTGGNTEAFF.